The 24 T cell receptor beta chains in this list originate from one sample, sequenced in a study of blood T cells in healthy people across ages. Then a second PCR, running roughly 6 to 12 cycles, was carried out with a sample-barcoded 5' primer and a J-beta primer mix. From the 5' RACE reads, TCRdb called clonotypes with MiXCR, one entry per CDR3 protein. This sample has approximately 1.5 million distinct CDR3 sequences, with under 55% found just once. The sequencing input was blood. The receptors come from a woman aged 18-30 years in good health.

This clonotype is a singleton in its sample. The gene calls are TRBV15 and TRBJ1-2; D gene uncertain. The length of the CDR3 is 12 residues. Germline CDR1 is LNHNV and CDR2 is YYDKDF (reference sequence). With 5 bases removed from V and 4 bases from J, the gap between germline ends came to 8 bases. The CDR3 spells CATSGGAYGYTF. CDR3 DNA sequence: TGTGCCACCAGCGGAGGAGCCTATGGCTACACCTTC.

CDR3 bases: TGCGCCAGCAGCCAAGAAGCCTCTGGACATGGGTATGGCTACACCTTC. Amino acid sequence: CASSQEASGHGYGYTF. The gene calls are TRBV4-3 and TRBJ1-2, with D possibly being TRBD1 (5 bases). Trimming stripped 0 bases from V and 5 bases from J, with 16 bases between. Germline V CDR1 and CDR2: LGHNA, YSLEER. There are 16 residues in the CDR3.

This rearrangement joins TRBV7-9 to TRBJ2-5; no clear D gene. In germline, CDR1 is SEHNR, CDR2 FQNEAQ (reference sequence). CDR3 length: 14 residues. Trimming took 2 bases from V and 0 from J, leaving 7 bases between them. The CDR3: CASSLHGDQETQYF. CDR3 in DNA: TGTGCCAGCAGCTTACACGGAGACCAAGAGACCCAGTACTTC. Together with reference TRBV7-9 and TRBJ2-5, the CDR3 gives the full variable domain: DTGVSQNPRHKITKRGQNVTFRCDPISEHNRLYWYRQTLGQGPEFLTYFQNEAQLEKSRLLSDRFSAERPKGSFSTLEIQRTEQGDSAMYLCASSLHGDQETQYFGPGTRLLVL.

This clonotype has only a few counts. This chain's CDR3 is CASGRSVLSYEQYF. The CDR3 nucleotides read TGTGCCAGCGGGCGGTCAGTCCTCTCCTACGAGCAGTACTTC. This sequence joins TRBV12-3 or TRBV12-4 and TRBJ2-7; no reliable D call. This CDR3 is built from 14 residues. The V end lost 8 bases, the J end lost 0 bases, and 14 bases lay between the germline ends.

CDR3 bases: TGCAGCGTCGTGAGTGACAGGGATTTGTCTGAAGCTTTCTTT. Translation: CSVVSDRDLSEAFF. V usage is TRBV29-1 and J usage is TRBJ1-1, with 7 positions matching TRBD1. Trimming cost V 6 bases and J 6 bases; bases outside gene matches: 13. CDR1 SQVTM and CDR2 ANQGSEA come from the germline V gene. The CDR3 is 14 residues long.

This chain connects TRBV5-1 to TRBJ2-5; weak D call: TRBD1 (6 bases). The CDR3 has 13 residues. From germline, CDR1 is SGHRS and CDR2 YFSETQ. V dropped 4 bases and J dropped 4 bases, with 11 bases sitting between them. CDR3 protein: CASSTQGLETQYF. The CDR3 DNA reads TGCGCCAGCAGCACACAGGGCTTAGAGACCCAGTACTTC.

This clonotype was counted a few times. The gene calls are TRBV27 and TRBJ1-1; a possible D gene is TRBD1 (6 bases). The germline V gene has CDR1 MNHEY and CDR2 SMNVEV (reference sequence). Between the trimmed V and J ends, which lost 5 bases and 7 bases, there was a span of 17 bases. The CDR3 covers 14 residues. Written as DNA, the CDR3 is TGTGCCAGCAGTCCCCTACCACAGGGAAATGAAGCTTTCTTT. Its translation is CASSPLPQGNEAFF.

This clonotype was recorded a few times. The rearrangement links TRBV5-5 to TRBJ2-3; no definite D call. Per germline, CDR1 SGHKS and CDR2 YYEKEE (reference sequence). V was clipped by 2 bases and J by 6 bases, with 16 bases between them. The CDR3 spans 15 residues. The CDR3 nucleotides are TGTGCCAGCAGCTTACAGACTCCCGAGGTGGATACGCAGTATTTT. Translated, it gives CASSLQTPEVDTQYF.

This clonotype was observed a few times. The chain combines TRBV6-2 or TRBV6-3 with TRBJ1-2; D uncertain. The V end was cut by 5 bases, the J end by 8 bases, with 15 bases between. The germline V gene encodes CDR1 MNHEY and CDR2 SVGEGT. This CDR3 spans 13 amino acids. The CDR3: CASSLKGLRGYTF. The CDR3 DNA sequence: TGTGCCAGCAGTCTAAAGGGTCTCCGCGGCTACACCTTC.

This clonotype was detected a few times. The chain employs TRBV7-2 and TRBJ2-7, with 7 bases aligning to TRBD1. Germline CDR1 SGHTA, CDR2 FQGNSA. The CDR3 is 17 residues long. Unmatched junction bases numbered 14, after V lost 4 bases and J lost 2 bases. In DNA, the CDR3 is TGTGCCAGCAGCTCCCCCGAAAAGGGGGCGCGCACCTACGAGCAGTACTTC. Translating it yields CASSSPEKGARTYEQYF.

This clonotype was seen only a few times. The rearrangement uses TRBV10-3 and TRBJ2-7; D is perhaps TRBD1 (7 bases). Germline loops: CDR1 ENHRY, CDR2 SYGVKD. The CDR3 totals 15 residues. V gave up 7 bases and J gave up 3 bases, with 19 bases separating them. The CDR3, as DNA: TGTGCCATCAAGGGGGACAGAGGAGGGTTCTACGAGCAGTACTTC. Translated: CAIKGDRGGFYEQYF.

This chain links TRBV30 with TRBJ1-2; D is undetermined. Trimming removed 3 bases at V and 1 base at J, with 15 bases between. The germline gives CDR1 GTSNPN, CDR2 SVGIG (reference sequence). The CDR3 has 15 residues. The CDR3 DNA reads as TGTGCCTGGAGCGCACCCCCGGGTGGTAACTATGGCTACACCTTC. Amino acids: CAWSAPPGGNYGYTF.

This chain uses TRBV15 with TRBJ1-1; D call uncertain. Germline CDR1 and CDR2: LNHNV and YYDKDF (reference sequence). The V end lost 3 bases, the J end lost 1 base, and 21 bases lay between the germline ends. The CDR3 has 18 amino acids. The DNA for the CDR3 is TGTGCCACCAGCAGCAATTTCCTTTTTCAGGCCCGGAACACTGAAGCTTTCTTT. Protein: CATSSNFLFQARNTEAFF.

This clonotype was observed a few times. CDR3 DNA: TGTGCCAGCAGTGACAACAGGGGACTTTACTCCTACGAGCAGTACTTC. Translation: CASSDNRGLYSYEQYF. The chain combines TRBV2 with TRBJ2-7; perhaps TRBD1 as D (7 bases). V lost 3 bases and J lost 0, with 15 bases in between. The CDR3 runs 16 residues. Germline CDR1 reads SNHLY; CDR2 reads FYNNEI.

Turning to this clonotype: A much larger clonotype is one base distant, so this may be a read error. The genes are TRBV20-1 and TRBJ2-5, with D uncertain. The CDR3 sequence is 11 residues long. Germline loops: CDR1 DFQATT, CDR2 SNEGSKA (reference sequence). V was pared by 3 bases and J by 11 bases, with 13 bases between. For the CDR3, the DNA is TGCAGTGCTAGGGAAGGGATTGAGCAGTACTTC. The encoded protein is CSAREGIEQYF.

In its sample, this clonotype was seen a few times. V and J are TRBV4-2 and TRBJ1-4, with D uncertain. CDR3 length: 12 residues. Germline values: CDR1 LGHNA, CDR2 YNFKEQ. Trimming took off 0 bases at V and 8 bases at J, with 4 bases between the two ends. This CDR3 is CASSQDAEKLFF. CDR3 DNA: TGTGCCAGCAGCCAAGATGCCGAAAAACTGTTTTTT.

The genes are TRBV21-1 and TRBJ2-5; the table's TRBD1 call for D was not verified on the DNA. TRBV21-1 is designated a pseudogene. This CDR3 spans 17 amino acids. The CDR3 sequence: CASSNGQRPTSYNEQYF. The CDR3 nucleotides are TGTGCCAGCAGCAACGGACAGCGTCCTACATCCTACAATGAGCAGTACTTC.

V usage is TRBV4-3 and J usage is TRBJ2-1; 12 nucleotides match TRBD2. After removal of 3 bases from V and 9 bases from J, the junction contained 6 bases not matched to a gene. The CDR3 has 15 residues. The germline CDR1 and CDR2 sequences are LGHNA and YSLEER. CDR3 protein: CASSQETSGSCEQFF. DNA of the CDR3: TGCGCCAGCAGCCAGGAGACTAGCGGGAGTTGTGAGCAGTTCTTC.

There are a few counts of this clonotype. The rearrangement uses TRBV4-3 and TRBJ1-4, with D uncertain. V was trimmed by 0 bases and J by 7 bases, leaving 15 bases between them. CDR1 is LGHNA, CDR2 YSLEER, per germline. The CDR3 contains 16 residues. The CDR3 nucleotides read TGCGCCAGCAGCCAAGATCGGGTTTGGCTGGGTGAAAAACTGTTTTTT. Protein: CASSQDRVWLGEKLFF.

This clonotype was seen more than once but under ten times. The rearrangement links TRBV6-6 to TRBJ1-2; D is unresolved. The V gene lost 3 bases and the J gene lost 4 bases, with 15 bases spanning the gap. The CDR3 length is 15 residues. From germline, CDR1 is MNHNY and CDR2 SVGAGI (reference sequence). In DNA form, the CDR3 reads TGTGCCAGCAGTTATATGGGAGGACGGACCTATGGCTACACCTTC. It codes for CASSYMGGRTYGYTF.

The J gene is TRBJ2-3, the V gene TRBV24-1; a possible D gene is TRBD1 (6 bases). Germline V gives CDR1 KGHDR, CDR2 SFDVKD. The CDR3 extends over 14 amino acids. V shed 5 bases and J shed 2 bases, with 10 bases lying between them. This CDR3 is CATSGRGFTDTQYF. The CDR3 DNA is TGTGCCACCAGTGGCAGGGGATTCACAGATACGCAGTATTTT.

The CDR3 reads CASSGTGTGGTDTQYF. The CDR3 DNA reads as TGTGCCAGCAGCGGCACCGGGACAGGGGGCACAGATACGCAGTATTTT. The chain links TRBV9 to TRBJ2-3, with 10 nucleotides matching TRBD1. V was clipped by 3 bases and J by 1 base; unmatched bases: 5. Germline CDR1 is SGDLS and CDR2 is YYNGEE. This CDR3 spans 16 amino acids.

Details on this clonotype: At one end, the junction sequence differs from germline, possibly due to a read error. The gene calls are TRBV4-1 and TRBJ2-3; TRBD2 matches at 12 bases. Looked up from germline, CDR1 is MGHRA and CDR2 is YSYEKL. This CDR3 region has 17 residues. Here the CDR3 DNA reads TGCGCCTGCAGCCTGACTAGCGGGGGTTTTCCAACAGATACGCAGTATTTT. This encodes CACSLTSGGFPTDTQYF.

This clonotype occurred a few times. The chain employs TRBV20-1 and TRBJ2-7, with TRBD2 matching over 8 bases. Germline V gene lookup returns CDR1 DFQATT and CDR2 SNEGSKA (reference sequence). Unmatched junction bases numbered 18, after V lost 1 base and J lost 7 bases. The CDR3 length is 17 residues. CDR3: CSARAGTSWGRLGEQYF. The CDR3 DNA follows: TGCAGTGCTAGAGCCGGGACTAGTTGGGGGCGCCTGGGGGAGCAGTACTTC.